Given below is one T cell receptor (beta chain) in context. The antigen remains undetermined. The study ran its PCR with 60 Vbeta and 13 Jbeta primers. Per the original methods: Around 11 million shared chains were among the 65 million to 85 million unique TCR beta chains that a later analysis counted. Assay used: immunoSEQ multiplex PCR; TCRdb lists only in-frame clones, some missing. V, J and clone size derive from that table, while D and trimming were established from the DNA sequence. The table has some 120,000 clones, less than 75% seen once. CDR1 and CDR2 (germline): LGHNA, YSLEER. The CDR3 runs to 16 residues. Trimming took 4 bases from V and 5 from J; bases not matched to a gene: 11. The sample comes from a study of cytomegalovirus exposure and HLA in healthy donors. The study's findings and limits: Excluded: some indistinguishable V segments such as TRBV6-2 and TRBV6-3.

Sequencing used PBMCs. This chain links TRBV4-3 with TRBJ2-7, with 10 bases that match TRBD1. The sequence was collected from a woman between 40 and 55 years old in good health and CMV-seronegative. The CDR3 DNA follows: TGCGCCAGCAGCCCCGCTCGGACAGGGGGTCTCCACGAGCAGTACTTC. Its protein is CASSPARTGGLHEQYF.